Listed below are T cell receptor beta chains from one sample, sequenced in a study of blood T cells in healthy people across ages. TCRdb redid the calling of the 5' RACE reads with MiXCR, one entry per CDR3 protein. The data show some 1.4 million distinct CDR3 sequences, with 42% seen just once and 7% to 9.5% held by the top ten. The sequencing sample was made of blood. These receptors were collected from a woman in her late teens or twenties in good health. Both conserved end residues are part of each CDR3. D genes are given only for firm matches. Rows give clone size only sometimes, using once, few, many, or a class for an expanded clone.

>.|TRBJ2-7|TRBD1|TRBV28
CASKIDGQGKYEQYF
TGTGCCAGCAAAATCGATGGACAGGGCAAGTACGAGCAGTACTTC
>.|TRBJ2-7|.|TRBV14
CASSQDTLSYEQYF
TGTGCCAGCAGTCAGGACACCCTCTCCTACGAGCAGTACTTC
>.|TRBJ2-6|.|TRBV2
CASSVVERSGANVLTF
TGTGCCAGCAGTGTAGTCGAACGCTCTGGGGCCAACGTCCTGACTTTC
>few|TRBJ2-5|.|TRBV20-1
CSASPQGGETQYF
TGCAGTGCTAGTCCCCAGGGGGGAGAGACCCAGTACTTC
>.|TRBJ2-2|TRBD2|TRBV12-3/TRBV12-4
CASTLLAGADTGELFF
TGTGCCAGCACTCTACTAGCGGGGGCGGACACCGGGGAGCTGTTTTTT
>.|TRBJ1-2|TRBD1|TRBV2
CASRTGTGYNYGYTF
TGTGCCAGCAGGACCGGGACAGGGTACAACTATGGCTACACCTTC
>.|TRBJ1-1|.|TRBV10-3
CAISEFTGSEAFF
TGTGCCATCAGTGAGTTTACAGGGTCTGAAGCTTTCTTT
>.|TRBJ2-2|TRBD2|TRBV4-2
CASSQALPGLAGGFNTGELFF
TGTGCCAGCAGCCAAGCTCTACCGGGACTAGCGGGAGGGTTCAACACCGGGGAGCTGTTTTTT
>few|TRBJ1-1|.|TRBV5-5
CASSLITGEAFF
TGTGCCAGCAGCTTAATTACAGGGGAAGCTTTCTTT
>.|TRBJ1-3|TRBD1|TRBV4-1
CASSLVTGASGNTIYF
TGCGCCAGCAGCCTAGTCACAGGGGCCTCTGGAAACACCATATATTTT
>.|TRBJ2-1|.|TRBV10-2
CASAQYNGSPNNEQFF
TGCGCCAGCGCGCAGTATAACGGGAGCCCCAACAATGAGCAGTTCTTC